These 30 T cell receptor beta chains originate from one sample sequenced in a study of T cell responses to AZD1222 COVID-19 vaccine. Only in-frame clones appear in the TCRdb table, and some are missing; sequencing was by immunoSEQ multiplex PCR. Of some 120,000 clones listed, approximately 80% are singletons. Sequenced here: peripheral blood, sampled 28 days after the second AZD1222 dose. These receptors were taken from an adult who received the AZD1222 COVID-19 vaccine.

The chain joins TRBV25-1 to TRBJ1-3, with D maybe TRBD1 (5 bases). The CDR3 loop spans 15 amino acids. Trimming cost V 3 bases and J 9 bases, with 18 bases left between them. The germline V gene encodes CDR1 MGHDK and CDR2 SYGVNS. The CDR3 coding sequence is TGTGCCAGCAGTGACCCACGGGGGGGTGTTGGCACCATATATTTT. Its protein product is CASSDPRGGVGTIYF.

The chain employs TRBV5-4 and TRBJ2-7, with TRBD1 identical over 12 bases. In germline, CDR1 is SGHNT, CDR2 YYREEE (reference sequence). The CDR3 is made up of 14 amino acids. Trimming at V came to 2 bases and at J to 5 bases, leaving 2 bases not matched to a gene. CDR3 in amino acids: CASSLGTGGDEQYF. The CDR3 bases are TGTGCCAGCAGCTTAGGGACAGGGGGCGACGAGCAGTACTTC.

The genes are TRBV29-1 and TRBJ1-1, with TRBD1 as a possible D gene (5 bases). Per germline, CDR1 SQVTM and CDR2 ANQGSEA. The V and J ends lost 6 bases and 0 bases respectively, with 11 bases between them. This CDR3 is 13 amino acids long. The CDR3 here is CSVSRAMNTEAFF. For the CDR3, the DNA is TGCAGCGTGAGCAGGGCCATGAACACTGAAGCTTTCTTT.

The chain links TRBV28 to TRBJ1-6, with a tentative D call TRBD1 (6 bases). Germline CDR1 and CDR2: MDHEN and SYDVKM. V lost 5 bases to trimming and J lost 10 bases, with 21 bases between them. The CDR3 sequence is 16 residues long. The CDR3 here is CASSITFGGRGSPLHF. The CDR3 DNA follows: TGTGCCAGCAGTATTACTTTCGGGGGGCGAGGATCACCCCTCCACTTT.

This chain links TRBV4-3 with TRBJ1-1; D is ambiguous. Germline V gene sequence: CDR1 LGHNA, CDR2 YSLEER. V was cut by 0 bases and J by 5 bases, with 7 bases left in between. The CDR3 runs to 13 residues. The CDR3 loop reads CASSQDMVTEAFF. DNA of the CDR3: TGCGCCAGCAGCCAAGATATGGTTACTGAAGCTTTCTTT.

The chain couples TRBV3-1 (or the pseudogene TRBV3-2) to TRBJ1-1; unclear D gene. The CDR3 consists of 13 residues. Germline V lookup: CDR1 LGHDT, CDR2 YNNKEL (reference sequence). The germline V and J ends were trimmed by 10 bases and 5 bases, with 17 bases remaining between them. The DNA of the CDR3 is TGTGCCATACCCCAACGGATAAGGACTGAAGCTTTCTTT. This sequence encodes CAIPQRIRTEAFF.

V is TRBV10-1 and J is TRBJ2-7; D might be TRBD1 or TRBD2, each matching 6 bases. From germline, CDR1 is WNHNN and CDR2 SYGVQD (reference sequence). This CDR3 is built from 14 residues. The V end was cut by 5 bases, the J end by 5 bases, with 16 bases between. The CDR3 nucleotides are TGCGCCAGCAGTAGGGGGACTCCCGGGGACGAGCAGTACTTC. As protein: CASSRGTPGDEQYF.

V usage is TRBV19 and J usage is TRBJ1-5, with D perhaps matching TRBD1 (6 bases). V lost 7 bases and J lost 2, with 18 bases in between. Germline CDR1 and CDR2: LNHDA and SQIVND (reference sequence). CDR3 length: 16 residues. CDR3 DNA sequence: TGTGCCAGTACCCCACAGGGAGGAGGGGGCAATCAGCCCCAGCATTTT. It yields the protein CASTPQGGGGNQPQHF.

This rearrangement joins TRBV7-2 to TRBJ1-2; D is perhaps TRBD1 (5 bases). The V gene's germline CDR1 is SGHTA and CDR2 FQGNSA. The V gene lost 5 bases and the J gene lost 4 bases, with 14 bases spanning the gap. The CDR3 consists of 14 residues. As DNA, the CDR3 is TGTGCCAGCAGCCAATGGGGCAGCCGCTATGGCTACACCTTC. Translated, it gives CASSQWGSRYGYTF. Filled out from reference TRBV7-2 and TRBJ1-2, the complete variable domain reads GAGVSQSPSNKVTEKGKDVELRCDPISGHTALYWYRQSLGQGLEFLIYFQGNSAPDKSGLPSDRFSAERTGGSVSTLTIQRTQQEDSAVYLCASSQWGSRYGYTFGSGTRLTVV.

This clone was recorded only once. V usage is TRBV5-4 and J usage is TRBJ1-3; TRBD1 might be the D (5 bases). V was cut by 4 bases and J by 2 bases, with 13 bases left in between. CDR3 size: 15 residues. CDR1 is SGHNT and CDR2 is YYREEE in the germline V gene (reference sequence). CDR3 protein: CASSRDSLPGNTIYF. CDR3 nucleotides: TGTGCCAGCAGCCGCGACAGTTTGCCTGGAAACACCATATATTTT.

J is TRBJ2-3 and V is TRBV4-2, with TRBD2 matching over 9 bases. The V gene end was trimmed by 0 bases and the J gene end by 9 bases; junction bases not matched to a gene: 13. Germline CDR1 and CDR2: LGHNA and YNFKEQ. This CDR3 is 17 amino acids long. CDR3 in DNA: TGTGCCAGCAGCCAAGATAAGGGTGGGCTAGCGGGGAAGACGCAGTATTTT. Amino acid sequence: CASSQDKGGLAGKTQYF.

The rearrangement joins TRBV2 to TRBJ1-2, with D hard to call. Germline V CDR1 and CDR2: SNHLY, FYNNEI. This CDR3 is built from 14 residues. The ends were cut back, 10 bases at V and 5 bases at J, with 20 bases in the middle. The CDR3 reads CAIPSRGSRYGYTF. The CDR3 DNA reads as TGTGCCATTCCCAGCCGGGGTTCGAGGTATGGCTACACCTTC.

The V call is TRBV28, the J call TRBJ2-3, with 10 bases aligning to TRBD1. CDR3 size: 19 residues. Trimming took 3 bases from V and 2 from J; bases not matched to a gene: 14. Germline V lookup: CDR1 MDHEN, CDR2 SYDVKM. Here the CDR3 DNA reads TGTGCCAGCAGTTTTGTTCGGTTTTGGACAGGGGGTACCACAGATACGCAGTATTTT. Translating gives CASSFVRFWTGGTTDTQYF.

This rearrangement joins TRBV5-6 to TRBJ2-5, with TRBD2 as a possible D gene (6 bases). The CDR3 is made up of 14 amino acids. Trimming pared 1 base from V and 1 base from J, leaving 8 bases between. Per germline, CDR1 SGHDT and CDR2 YYEEEE. Written as DNA, the CDR3 is TGTGCCAGCAGCTTGCTGACTAGCCAAGAGACCCAGTACTTC. Its protein is CASSLLTSQETQYF.

The chain combines TRBV30 with TRBJ1-3; TRBD1 is a possible D gene (5 bases). From germline, CDR1 is GTSNPN and CDR2 SVGIG (reference sequence). Trimming left V 7 bases short and J 4 bases short, with 17 bases between. This CDR3 contains 14 residues. The CDR3 DNA is TGTGCCTCGTCGTCCGGGACTCTGGGAAACACCATATATTTT. Translated: CASSSGTLGNTIYF.

The rearrangement uses TRBV28 and TRBJ2-6; D is possibly TRBD1 (7 bases). Germline lookup yields CDR1 MDHEN and CDR2 SYDVKM. The CDR3 has 18 residues. V lost 5 bases and J 0 bases, leaving 17 bases between the germline ends. Here the CDR3 DNA reads TGTGCCAGCAGTATCCCCCAGGGGGGAGTCTCTGGGGCCAACGTCCTGACTTTC. Amino acids: CASSIPQGGVSGANVLTF.

The V call is TRBV29-1, the J call TRBJ2-3; no clear D gene. This CDR3 contains 13 residues. The V and J ends lost 5 bases and 4 bases respectively, with 13 bases between them. From germline, CDR1 is SQVTM and CDR2 ANQGSEA. The CDR3 here is CSVLRRTSDTQYF. In DNA form, the CDR3 reads TGCAGCGTTCTTCGGCGAACCTCAGATACGCAGTATTTT.

The chain carries TRBV19 and TRBJ1-5, with a weak D call TRBD1 (6 bases). V dropped 4 bases and J dropped 2 bases, with 18 bases sitting between them. The CDR3 has 17 amino acids. Germline values: CDR1 LNHDA, CDR2 SQIVND (reference sequence). CDR3 in amino acids: CASSKGRQGYGNQPQHF. The CDR3 DNA reads as TGTGCCAGTAGTAAGGGTCGGCAGGGGTACGGCAATCAGCCCCAGCATTTT.

This clone was seen only once. V usage is TRBV7-9 and J usage is TRBJ1-2, with D unresolved. Germline assignment: CDR1 SEHNR and CDR2 FQNEAQ (reference sequence). The CDR3 runs 16 residues. V lost 3 bases, J lost 2 bases, and 16 bases lay in between. As DNA, the CDR3 is TGTGCCAGCAGCTTGAGACCAAGCGAAGAGAACTATGGCTACACCTTC. Protein sequence: CASSLRPSEENYGYTF.

The J gene is TRBJ1-1, the V gene TRBV28; D possibly corresponds to TRBD1 (5 bases). V gave up 5 bases and J gave up 0 bases, with 13 bases separating them. CDR1 is MDHEN, CDR2 SYDVKM, per germline. This CDR3 region has 15 residues. For the CDR3, the DNA is TGTGCCAGCAGTCCCCGCGGGGGAATGAACACTGAAGCTTTCTTT. Its translation is CASSPRGGMNTEAFF.

The table lists this clone with a count of one. The chain employs TRBV19 and TRBJ1-3, with no clear D. V shed 2 bases and J shed 3 bases, with 5 bases lying between them. Germline values: CDR1 LNHDA, CDR2 SQIVND (reference sequence). The CDR3 extends over 13 amino acids. The CDR3 DNA follows: TGTGCCAGTAGTATATCAGGTGGAAACACCATATATTTT. It yields the protein CASSISGGNTIYF.

The V and J genes are TRBV19 and TRBJ1-5; D is uncertain. V lost 4 bases and J lost 0, with 7 bases in between. Germline assignment: CDR1 LNHDA and CDR2 SQIVND (reference sequence). The CDR3 totals 14 residues. The CDR3 nucleotides read TGTGCCAGTAGTAGACTCAATAGCAATCAGCCCCAGCATTTT. Translation: CASSRLNSNQPQHF.

The CDR3 region is CASSLHSSGGYNEQFF. The CDR3 bases are TGTGCCAGCAGCCTGCATTCAAGCGGGGGTTACAATGAGCAGTTCTTC. The V call is TRBV11-3, the J call TRBJ2-1, with TRBD2 matching 8 bases. J gave up 4 bases and V 5 bases, and 10 bases lay outside the gene matches. This CDR3 comprises 16 residues. Germline V gene data show CDR1 as SGHNT and CDR2 as YENEEA. Full variable domain (rest looked up from reference TRBV11-3 and TRBJ2-1): EAGVVQSPRYKIIEKKQPVAFWCNPISGHNTLYWYLQNLGQGPELLIRYENEEAVDDSQLPKDRFSAERLKGVDSTLKIQPAELGDSAVYLCASSLHSSGGYNEQFFGPGTRLTVL.

The chain uses TRBV28 and TRBJ2-1; D is uncertain. The V and J ends lost 5 bases and 3 bases respectively, with 11 bases between them. The CDR3 runs to 14 residues. Germline CDR1 and CDR2: MDHEN and SYDVKM. CDR3 sequence: CASSNDHNYNEQFF. DNA of the CDR3: TGTGCCAGCAGTAACGACCACAACTACAATGAGCAGTTCTTC.

The J gene is TRBJ2-7, the V gene TRBV7-3, with a weak D call TRBD1 (5 bases). Germline V gene sequence: CDR1 SGHTA, CDR2 FQGTGA. The CDR3 spans 14 residues. Trimming left V 0 bases short and J 3 bases short, with 9 bases between. For the CDR3, the DNA is TGTGCCAGCAGCTTAACGTCAGACAGCTACGAGCAGTACTTC. This translates into CASSLTSDSYEQYF.

The chain recombines TRBV3-1 (or the pseudogene TRBV3-2) with TRBJ1-1; D unresolved. The CDR3 is 12 amino acids. Trimming removed 1 base at V and 10 bases at J, with 10 bases between. CDR1 LGHDT and CDR2 YNNKEL come from the germline V gene (reference sequence). The CDR3: CASSQVDLGAFF. The CDR3 nucleotides read TGTGCCAGCAGCCAAGTAGACCTGGGAGCTTTCTTT.

The CDR3 loop reads CASSLFGSSGQETQYF. The CDR3 DNA follows: TGCGCCAGCAGCTTGTTCGGTTCTAGCGGGCAAGAGACCCAGTACTTC. This chain joins TRBV5-1 and TRBJ2-5, with 8 bases that match TRBD2. From germline, CDR1 is SGHRS and CDR2 YFSETQ. The CDR3 is 16 residues long. V dropped 1 base and J dropped 2; count of bases not matched to a gene: 7. Full variable domain (missing parts from reference TRBV5-1 and TRBJ2-5): KAGVTQTPRYLIKTRGQQVTLSCSPISGHRSVSWYQQTPGQGLQFLFEYFSETQRNKGNFPGRFSGRQFSNSRSEMNVSTLELGDSALYLCASSLFGSSGQETQYFGPGTRLLVL.

V and J are TRBV4-1 and TRBJ1-1, with unresolved D. CDR1 and CDR2 from the germline V gene are MGHRA and YSYEKL. V was cut by 0 bases and J by 3 bases, with 8 bases left in between. This CDR3 is built from 14 residues. The CDR3 DNA sequence: TGCGCCAGCAGCCAAGAGGAGCTCTACACTGAAGCTTTCTTT. It encodes CASSQEELYTEAFF.

This sequence joins TRBV20-1 and TRBJ1-5; the D is unclear. This CDR3 has 11 residues. Germline V gene lookup returns CDR1 DFQATT and CDR2 SNEGSKA (reference sequence). The V end lost 3 bases, the J end lost 5 bases, and 5 bases lay between the germline ends. The CDR3 here is CSASPDQPQHF. The CDR3, as DNA: TGCAGTGCTAGCCCAGATCAGCCCCAGCATTTT.

This rearrangement joins TRBV5-6 to TRBJ1-1; D is undetermined. Between the trimmed V and J ends, which lost 1 base and 4 bases, there was a span of 14 bases. This CDR3 is 15 amino acids long. Germline V CDR1 and CDR2: SGHDT, YYEEEE. CDR3 sequence (DNA): TGTGCCAGCAGCTTGAATGGGATTCGGGGCACTGAAGCTTTCTTT. This gives the protein CASSLNGIRGTEAFF.